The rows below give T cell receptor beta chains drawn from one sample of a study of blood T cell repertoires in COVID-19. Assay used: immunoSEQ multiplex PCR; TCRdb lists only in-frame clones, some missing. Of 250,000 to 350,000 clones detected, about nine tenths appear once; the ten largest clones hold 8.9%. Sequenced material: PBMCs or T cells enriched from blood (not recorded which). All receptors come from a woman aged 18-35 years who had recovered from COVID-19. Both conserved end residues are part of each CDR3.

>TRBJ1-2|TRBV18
CASSPPGRMHGYTF
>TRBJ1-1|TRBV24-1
CATKAGVGTEAFF
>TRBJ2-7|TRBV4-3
CASSQEGQRGREQYF
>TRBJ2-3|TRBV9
CASSVRPDTLDTQYF
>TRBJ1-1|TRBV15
CATSRTVLNTEAFF
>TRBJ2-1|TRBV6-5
CASSYSYERERSEQFF
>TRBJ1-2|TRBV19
CASSDSTQGTHGYTF
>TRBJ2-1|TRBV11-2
CASSLVAGDQQFF
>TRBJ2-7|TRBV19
CASSRLAGSSYEQYF
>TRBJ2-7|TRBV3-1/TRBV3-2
CASSQYTTDYEQYF
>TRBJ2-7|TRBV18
CASSPRTVPYEQYF
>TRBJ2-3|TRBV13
CASSLGEDTQYF
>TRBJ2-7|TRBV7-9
CASSHEDSIRPYEQYF
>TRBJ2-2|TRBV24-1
CATSPGSSGGELFF
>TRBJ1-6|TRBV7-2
CASSLPVNSPLHF
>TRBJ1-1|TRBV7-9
CASSNSHRGTEAFF